The rows below give T cell receptor beta chains drawn from one sample of a study of early T cells in non-severe SARS-CoV-2 infection. Each CDR3 protein gets one entry after TCRdb re-called the 5' RACE reads with MiXCR. This table has nearly 45,000 distinct CDR3 sequences, 9.5% to 13% appearing once. Sequences were obtained from whole blood. The receptors were sampled from an adult who was a healthcare worker with PCR-confirmed SARS-CoV-2 infection or an uninfected control (not recorded which). Both conserved end residues are part of each CDR3. D genes are given only for firm matches. Not all rows give a size; the values are once, few, many and, for expanded clones, a class.

j_gene: TRBJ2-1; abundance: .; v_gene: TRBV5-1; d_gene: TRBD1; CDR3aa: CASSIWGQGDEQFF; CDR3nt: TGCGCCAGCAGCATCTGGGGACAGGGGGATGAGCAGTTCTTC
j_gene: TRBJ2-3; abundance: .; v_gene: TRBV3-1; d_gene: .; CDR3aa: CASSQDPLVGADTQYF; CDR3nt: TGTGCCAGCAGCCAAGATCCGCTAGTTGGGGCAGATACGCAGTATTTT
j_gene: TRBJ2-5; abundance: .; v_gene: TRBV12-3/TRBV12-4; d_gene: TRBD2; CDR3aa: CASSPNSGRAYSTETQYF; CDR3nt: TGTGCCAGCAGCCCTAATAGCGGGAGGGCCTATTCGACGGAGACCCAGTACTTC
j_gene: TRBJ2-3; abundance: .; v_gene: TRBV7-2; d_gene: TRBD2; CDR3aa: CASSSRVAGGLGTQYF; CDR3nt: TGTGCCAGCAGCTCCCGGGTAGCGGGAGGGTTAGGTACGCAGTATTTT
j_gene: TRBJ2-6; abundance: once; v_gene: TRBV7-2; d_gene: .; CDR3aa: CASKISTGANVLTF; CDR3nt: TGTGCCAGCAAAATAAGCACCGGGGCCAACGTCCTGACTTTC
j_gene: TRBJ2-3; abundance: many; v_gene: TRBV5-1; d_gene: .; CDR3aa: CASRLGDLKDTQYF; CDR3nt: TGCGCCAGCAGGCTAGGGGACTTGAAAGATACGCAGTATTTT
j_gene: TRBJ1-4; abundance: few; v_gene: TRBV7-2; d_gene: TRBD1; CDR3aa: CASSLDGTGVGKLFF; CDR3nt: TGTGCCAGCAGCTTGGATGGGACAGGGGTAGGAAAACTGTTTTTT
j_gene: TRBJ1-1; abundance: few; v_gene: TRBV10-2; d_gene: TRBD1; CDR3aa: CASSDPGQGVTEAFF; CDR3nt: TGCGCCAGCAGTGATCCGGGACAGGGGGTTACTGAAGCTTTCTTT
j_gene: TRBJ2-7; abundance: few; v_gene: TRBV6-6; d_gene: TRBD1; CDR3aa: CATSDRSYEQYF; CDR3nt: TGTGCCACTTCGGACAGGTCCTACGAGCAGTACTTC
j_gene: TRBJ1-1; abundance: many; v_gene: TRBV7-9; d_gene: .; CDR3aa: CASSPALVWGANTEAFF; CDR3nt: TGTGCCAGCAGCCCAGCCTTGGTCTGGGGGGCGAACACTGAAGCTTTCTTT
j_gene: TRBJ2-5; abundance: many; v_gene: TRBV18; d_gene: .; CDR3aa: CASSPLSGQETQYF; CDR3nt: TGTGCCAGCTCACCATTGTCAGGCCAAGAGACCCAGTACTTC
j_gene: TRBJ2-3; abundance: .; v_gene: TRBV6-2/TRBV6-3; d_gene: TRBD2; CDR3aa: CASRGTSGSMAQYF; CDR3nt: TGTGCCAGCAGAGGTACTAGCGGGAGTATGGCGCAGTATTTT
j_gene: TRBJ2-1; abundance: many; v_gene: TRBV28; d_gene: TRBD1; CDR3aa: CASIGQGPTYNEQFF; CDR3nt: TGTGCCAGCATTGGACAGGGTCCTACCTACAATGAGCAGTTCTTC
j_gene: TRBJ1-5; abundance: many; v_gene: TRBV28; d_gene: .; CDR3aa: CASLGQIHSNQPQHF; CDR3nt: TGTGCCAGCCTCGGACAGATCCATAGCAATCAGCCCCAGCATTTT
j_gene: TRBJ2-3; abundance: many; v_gene: TRBV18; d_gene: .; CDR3aa: CASLETSQATDTQYF; CDR3nt: TGTGCCAGCTTAGAGACGAGCCAGGCCACAGATACGCAGTATTTT
j_gene: TRBJ2-1; abundance: .; v_gene: TRBV7-8; d_gene: TRBD1; CDR3aa: CASSTWTGRDNEQFF; CDR3nt: TGTGCCAGCAGCACCTGGACAGGGCGGGACAATGAGCAGTTCTTC